This TCR beta chain was sequenced during a study of blood T cell repertoires in COVID-19. Study-wide context: Sites in the United States, Italy and Spain provided acute and convalescent COVID-19 samples. Sample material is recorded as cDNA or gDNA derived from T cells, B-cell-depleted T cells, or PBMCs.

The length of the CDR3 is 16 residues. Germline V gene data show CDR1 as LGHNA and CDR2 as YSLEER. V lost 3 bases and J lost 8; bases outside the gene matches: 11. Original data processing: It was from reference gene primer amplification that nucleated cell counts were estimated. Generated by immunoSEQ multiplex PCR, the TCRdb table keeps only in-frame clones and is missing some. The DNA gave D and trimming, while V, J and clone size come from that table. In the table there are around 68,000 clones, approximately 90% of which are singletons. The genes are TRBV4-3 and TRBJ2-4, with 9 positions matching TRBD1. The source is a human donor in a cohort sampled during active COVID-19. The sequencing input was peripheral blood. CDR3 protein: CASSQKGDRVIDIQYF. CDR3 nucleotides: TGCGCCAGCAGCCAGAAAGGGGACAGGGTAATAGACATTCAGTACTTC.